These 8 T cell receptor beta chains were sequenced from one sample in a study of shared clonotypes between healthy human individuals. Clones were sequenced by immunoSEQ multiplex PCR, and TCRdb holds only the in-frame ones, with some missing. The table includes roughly 1.5 million clones, 98% detected once. The sequenced material came from naive CD4+ T cells sorted from blood. As to subset: CD45RA+ positively selected. The receptors originated from a man aged 25-45 years in good health.

The chain carries TRBV7-9 and TRBJ2-1; 7 bases agree with TRBD2. This CDR3 has 16 residues. Per germline, CDR1 SEHNR and CDR2 FQNEAQ (reference sequence). V gave up 4 bases and J gave up 0 bases; unmatched junction bases: 6. CDR3 protein: CASSSPGGSSYNEQFF. As DNA, the CDR3 is TGTGCCAGCAGCTCTCCCGGGGGGAGCTCCTACAATGAGCAGTTCTTC.

The chain carries TRBV30 and TRBJ2-7; the match to TRBD2 covers 10 bases. The V gene end was trimmed by 3 bases and the J gene end by 6 bases; junction bases not matched to a gene: 5. Germline values: CDR1 GTSNPN, CDR2 SVGIG (reference sequence). The CDR3 spans 13 residues. CDR3 residues: CAWRWLAGVEQYF. In nucleotides, the CDR3 is TGTGCCTGGAGGTGGCTAGCGGGAGTCGAGCAGTACTTC.

V and J are TRBV2 and TRBJ1-1; D is undetermined. The CDR3 runs 15 residues. Germline V gives CDR1 SNHLY, CDR2 FYNNEI. The V end was cut by 6 bases, the J end by 1 base, with 15 bases between. For the CDR3, the DNA is TGTGCCAGCAGAATCGCCATCCTGAAGAACACTGAAGCTTTCTTT. Translation gives CASRIAILKNTEAFF.

CDR3 nucleotides: TGCGCCAGCAGCTTTGGGACAGGGGGCCACCAGCCCCAGCATTTT. Protein sequence: CASSFGTGGHQPQHF. V usage is TRBV5-1 and J usage is TRBJ1-5; TRBD1 matches 12 bases. V was clipped by 2 bases and J by 7 bases; unmatched bases: 4. The CDR3 runs 15 residues. The germline V gene encodes CDR1 SGHRS and CDR2 YFSETQ. Combining the CDR3 with reference TRBV5-1 and TRBJ1-5 gives the whole variable domain KAGVTQTPRYLIKTRGQQVTLSCSPISGHRSVSWYQQTPGQGLQFLFEYFSETQRNKGNFPGRFSGRQFSNSRSEMNVSTLELGDSALYLCASSFGTGGHQPQHFGDGTRLSIL.

The chain is built from TRBV18 and TRBJ2-6, with 13 positions matching TRBD2. CDR1 and CDR2 from the germline V gene are KGHSH and LQKENI. V lost 3 bases, J lost 0 bases, and 5 bases stayed unmatched. This CDR3 has 19 amino acids. The CDR3 coding sequence is TGTGCCAGCTCACCCCGGACTAGCGGGGGCATCTCTGGGGCCAACGTCCTGACTTTC. Translated, it gives CASSPRTSGGISGANVLTF.

This chain joins TRBV2 and TRBJ1-2, with D unresolved. Germline V gene data show CDR1 as SNHLY and CDR2 as FYNNEI. Trimming stripped 7 bases from V and 2 bases from J, with 17 bases between. The CDR3 totals 15 residues. The CDR3 sequence is CASTSGSQRNYGYTF. As DNA, the CDR3 is TGTGCCAGCACCTCGGGGTCCCAGCGGAACTATGGCTACACCTTC.

The chain uses TRBV19 and TRBJ2-1; D may match TRBD1 or TRBD2 (6 bases each). This CDR3 contains 14 residues. Between the trimmed V and J ends, which lost 2 bases and 8 bases, there was a span of 13 bases. Germline CDR1 LNHDA, CDR2 SQIVND (reference sequence). The CDR3 loop reads CASSISQGRYEQFF. The CDR3 DNA sequence: TGTGCCAGTAGTATAAGCCAGGGGAGGTATGAGCAGTTCTTC.

As concerns this clone: The identical CDR3 is also encoded by other nucleotide sequences in the sample. The V gene is TRBV5-1, the J gene TRBJ2-7, with 12 bases fitting TRBD2. The CDR3 runs to 15 residues. Trimming at V came to 2 bases and at J to 3 bases, leaving 3 bases not matched to a gene. Per germline, CDR1 SGHRS and CDR2 YFSETQ. The DNA of the CDR3 is TGCGCCAGCAGCTTAGGACTAGCGGGACACTACGAGCAGTACTTC. It yields the protein CASSLGLAGHYEQYF.